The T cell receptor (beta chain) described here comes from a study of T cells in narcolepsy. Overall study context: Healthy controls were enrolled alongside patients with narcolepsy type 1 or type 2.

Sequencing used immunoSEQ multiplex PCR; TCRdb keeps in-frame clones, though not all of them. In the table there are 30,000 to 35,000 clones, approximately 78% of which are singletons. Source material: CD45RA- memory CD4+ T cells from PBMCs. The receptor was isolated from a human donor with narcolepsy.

DNA of the CDR3: TGTGCCAGCAGCTTCCAGCCCGGGACTAGCGGGGTGGCCAAAGAGACCCAGTACTTC. Its protein is CASSFQPGTSGVAKETQYF. The chain has TRBV7-2 and TRBJ2-5; TRBD2 matches at 13 bases. Germline V gene lookup returns CDR1 SGHTA and CDR2 FQGNSA. The V segment lost 3 bases and the J segment 3 bases; nucleotides outside the gene matches: 13. CDR3 size: 19 residues.